The 26 T cell receptor beta chains reported below all come from one sample, sequenced in a study of post-analysis software for immune sequencing data. These TCRs' antigens remain unknown. Study conclusions and caveats: Relative to controls, patients had five TRBV segments at higher frequency, with TRBV5-6, TRBV5-1 and TRBV20-1 among these.

Libraries were made from TCR beta cDNA, and they carried unique molecular identifiers. TCRdb fed the PCR reads into MiXCR, producing one record per CDR3 protein. This sample carries 600,000 to 750,000 distinct CDR3 sequences, more than 50% of them seen once, and the ten largest clones take approximately 10%. The sample taken for sequencing was blood. Receptor source: a girl aged 2-10 years with multiple sclerosis.

CDR3 sequence reads: CSAREAVMPNSPLHF. CDR3 sequence (DNA): TGCAGTGCTAGGGAGGCGGTCATGCCTAATTCACCCCTCCACTTT. V gene TRBV20-1 combines with J gene TRBJ1-6; D not certain. Trimming took off 3 bases at V and 6 bases at J, with 15 bases between the two ends. There are 15 residues in the CDR3. From germline, CDR1 is DFQATT and CDR2 SNEGSKA (reference sequence).

The chain couples TRBV21-1 to TRBJ1-2; the table gives TRBD1 as D, unverified against the DNA. TRBV21-1 is shown as a pseudogene. The CDR3 has 17 residues. The CDR3, as DNA: TGTGCCAGCAGCAATGGGGAAAGGGGACTACCTGACTATGGCTACACCTTC. Its translation: CASSNGERGLPDYGYTF.

The rearrangement joins TRBV4-1 to TRBJ2-1; 10 bases match TRBD2. V shed 0 bases, J shed 13 bases, and the junction held 12 bases outside the gene matches. Germline V lookup: CDR1 MGHRA, CDR2 YSYEKL. CDR3 length: 16 residues. The CDR3 coding sequence is TGCGCCAGCAGCCAAGATCCGGGCCTAGCGGGAGCGGAACAGTTCTTC. Encoded protein: CASSQDPGLAGAEQFF.

This clonotype has more than one count but fewer than ten. V and J are TRBV10-3 and TRBJ1-2, with 11 bases lining up with TRBD1. V lost 5 bases, J lost 3 bases, and 2 bases stayed unmatched. Looked up from germline, CDR1 is ENHRY and CDR2 is SYGVKD. The CDR3 has 14 amino acids. Written as DNA, the CDR3 is TGTGCCATCAGTACGGGACAGGGGGACTATGGCTACACCTTC. Its translation is CAISTGQGDYGYTF.

This chain connects TRBV5-5 to TRBJ1-4; 7 bases align to TRBD1. The CDR3 sequence is 15 residues long. After removal of 1 base from V and 4 bases from J, the junction contained 4 bases not matched to a gene. CDR1 is SGHKS, CDR2 YYEKEE, per germline (reference sequence). The CDR3 loop reads CASSLPGQLNEKLFF. The CDR3 DNA sequence: TGTGCCAGCAGCTTGCCGGGACAGCTTAATGAAAAACTGTTTTTT.

The chain combines TRBV5-1 with TRBJ1-4; maybe TRBD1 (6 bases). Trimming left V 0 bases short and J 7 bases short, with 13 bases between. This CDR3 contains 15 residues. The germline V gene encodes CDR1 SGHRS and CDR2 YFSETQ. Here the CDR3 reads CASSLVQGGSEKLFF. In DNA form, the CDR3 reads TGCGCCAGCAGCTTGGTACAGGGTGGATCTGAAAAACTGTTTTTT.

The V gene is TRBV20-1, the J gene TRBJ2-3; D uncertain. Germline V gene data show CDR1 as DFQATT and CDR2 as SNEGSKA (reference sequence). This CDR3 is 13 amino acids long. The CDR3 DNA is TGCGTTGGAAGGCGAAGCAACACAGATACGCAGTATTTT. This encodes CVGRRSNTDTQYF.

A word on this clonotype: At one of its ends the junction is not consistent with the germline gene, which may arise from a read error. The chain employs TRBV7-8 and TRBJ2-7; tentatively, D is TRBD2 (6 bases). The CDR3 is 13 amino acids. The V gene's germline CDR1 is SGHVS and CDR2 FQNEAQ. The CDR3 coding sequence is TGTGCCAGCAGCCTAGCGATGGGCTACGAGCAGTACTTC. As protein: CASSLAMGYEQYF.

The sample holds a few counts of this clonotype. V is TRBV10-2 and J is TRBJ1-2; the D gene is possibly TRBD1 (5 bases). Germline CDR1 and CDR2: WSHSY and SAAADI. V was clipped by 6 bases and J by 3 bases, with 8 bases between them. The CDR3 is 12 residues long. CDR3 loop: CASSGHDYGYTF. The CDR3 nucleotides read TGCGCCAGCAGCGGACACGACTATGGCTACACCTTC.

The V and J genes are TRBV20-1 and TRBJ2-1; D remains unclear. Trimming pared 1 base from V and 3 bases from J, leaving 7 bases between. The germline V gene has CDR1 DFQATT and CDR2 SNEGSKA (reference sequence). The CDR3 length is 13 residues. Here the CDR3 DNA reads TGCAGTGCTAGAGGGGCCAACTACAATGAGCAGTTCTTC. Encoded protein: CSARGANYNEQFF.

This chain uses TRBV29-1 with TRBJ2-7; 9 bases map to TRBD2. The germline gives CDR1 SQVTM, CDR2 ANQGSEA. CDR3 length: 12 residues. The V and J ends lost 6 bases and 3 bases, in that order; junction bases with no gene match: 3. The CDR3 DNA reads as TGCAGCGTGACTAGCGGAAACTACGAGCAGTACTTC. Residues: CSVTSGNYEQYF.

Many counts were recorded for this clonotype. J is TRBJ2-5 and V is TRBV9; TRBD1 matches 9 bases. The V gene end was trimmed by 0 bases and the J gene end by 1 base; junction bases not matched to a gene: 7. The CDR3 totals 17 residues. Germline CDR1 SGDLS, CDR2 YYNGEE. The CDR3 region is CASSVDPGQGVQETQYF. In DNA form, the CDR3 reads TGTGCCAGCAGCGTAGACCCGGGACAGGGCGTCCAAGAGACCCAGTACTTC.

The J gene is TRBJ2-3, the V gene TRBV20-1, with 7 bases identical to TRBD1. Germline lookup yields CDR1 DFQATT and CDR2 SNEGSKA (reference sequence). The CDR3 is 13 residues long. After removal of 3 bases from V and 5 bases from J, the junction contained 5 bases not matched to a gene. CDR3 DNA: TGCAGTGCTAGCAGGGGGAATGGAGATACGCAGTATTTT. It specifies CSASRGNGDTQYF.

This chain uses TRBV13 with TRBJ1-1; D might be TRBD1 (5 bases). V was trimmed by 3 bases and J by 5 bases, leaving 22 bases between them. Germline assignment: CDR1 PRHDT and CDR2 FYEKMQ (reference sequence). The CDR3 totals 17 residues. The CDR3 sequence: CASSFLRVRGKGTEAFF. The CDR3 bases are TGTGCCAGCAGCTTCCTCAGGGTACGGGGGAAAGGGACTGAAGCTTTCTTT. The variable domain in full, completed from reference TRBV13 and TRBJ1-1, reads AAGVIQSPRHLIKEKRETATLKCYPIPRHDTVYWYQQGPGQDPQFLISFYEKMQSDKGSIPDRFSAQQFSDYHSELNMSSLELGDSALYFCASSFLRVRGKGTEAFFGQGTRLTVV.

As DNA, the CDR3 is TGCAGCGCCCAGGGACAGGGGGCTACAGATACGCAGTATTTT. Protein sequence: CSAQGQGATDTQYF. The chain carries TRBV29-1 and TRBJ2-3; 12 nucleotides match TRBD1. Germline V gives CDR1 SQVTM, CDR2 ANQGSEA. This CDR3 has 14 residues. V was clipped by 7 bases and J by 3 bases; unmatched bases: 5.

The chain links TRBV15 to TRBJ2-7; D may be TRBD1 (5 bases). Germline CDR1 reads LNHNV; CDR2 reads YYDKDF (reference sequence). The CDR3 consists of 12 residues. V dropped 3 bases and J dropped 6 bases, with 9 bases sitting between them. In nucleotides, the CDR3 is TGTGCCACCAGCAGTTACCAGGGCGAGCAGTACTTC. Amino acid sequence: CATSSYQGEQYF. Full variable domain (remainder filled in from reference TRBV15 and TRBJ2-7): DAMVIQNPRYQVTQFGKPVTLSCSQTLNHNVMYWYQQKSSQAPKLLFHYYDKDFNNEADTPDNFQSRRPNTSFCFLDIRSPGLGDTAMYLCATSSYQGEQYFGPGTRLTVT.

This clonotype has only a few counts. This sequence joins TRBV29-1 and TRBJ1-1; 7 bases map to TRBD1. V lost 7 bases to trimming and J lost 3 bases; unmatched junction nucleotides: 5. Looked up from germline, CDR1 is SQVTM and CDR2 is ANQGSEA. The CDR3 has 12 residues. CDR3 coding DNA: TGCAGCGCTATCAGGGGGGACACTGAAGCTTTCTTT. It encodes CSAIRGDTEAFF.

This chain uses TRBV6-5 with TRBJ2-7; perhaps TRBD2 as D (5 bases). The CDR3 consists of 15 residues. The V end was cut by 0 bases, the J end by 7 bases, with 16 bases between. Germline CDR1 MNHEY, CDR2 SVGAGI. In DNA form, the CDR3 reads TGTGCCAGCAGTTACTCGGACTGGCGGAATCGAGAGCAGTACTTC. This encodes CASSYSDWRNREQYF.

The chain has TRBV12-3 or TRBV12-4 and TRBJ2-3; tentatively, D is TRBD2 (5 bases). The CDR3 contains 15 residues. V lost 7 bases to trimming and J lost 0 bases, with 14 bases between them. Here the CDR3 reads CASTLGSASTDTQYF. CDR3 nucleotides: TGTGCCAGCACCTTAGGGAGCGCGAGCACAGATACGCAGTATTTT.

The gene calls are TRBV12-3 or TRBV12-4 and TRBJ2-5, with D perhaps assigned TRBD1 or TRBD2 (5 bases each). The V and J ends lost 6 bases and 4 bases respectively, with 15 bases between them. The CDR3 is made up of 14 amino acids. Here the CDR3 reads CASSPRDGPETQYF. DNA of the CDR3: TGTGCCAGCAGCCCAAGGGACGGACCAGAGACCCAGTACTTC.

In its sample, this clonotype was seen once. The rearrangement links TRBV7-8 to TRBJ2-5; no definite D call. The V end was cut by 5 bases, the J end by 4 bases, with 20 bases between. The CDR3 loop spans 16 amino acids. In germline, CDR1 is SGHVS, CDR2 FQNEAQ. This CDR3 reads CASSPPRRPAGETQYF. The CDR3, as DNA: TGTGCCAGCAGCCCGCCCCGTCGACCCGCCGGAGAGACCCAGTACTTC.

This sequence joins TRBV5-6 and TRBJ2-1; 10 positions match TRBD1. This CDR3 is built from 16 residues. J lost 6 bases, V lost 3 bases, and 9 bases had no gene match. Per the germline V gene, CDR1 is SGHDT and CDR2 is YYEEEE. The CDR3 reads CASSWPGQGTGNEQFF. Written as DNA, the CDR3 is TGTGCCAGCAGCTGGCCGGGACAGGGGACTGGCAATGAGCAGTTCTTC.

The chain is built from TRBV12-3 or TRBV12-4 and TRBJ2-1; 7 bases match TRBD2. This CDR3 spans 15 amino acids. Germline trimming cut 3 bases from V and 6 bases from J; bases unmatched to any gene: 8. The CDR3 nucleotides read TGTGCCAGCAGTTTGGGCGGGAGCCTTTCCAATGAGCAGTTCTTC. As protein: CASSLGGSLSNEQFF.

The chain employs TRBV20-1 and TRBJ2-1; a weak D match, TRBD1 (5 bases). Germline CDR1 reads DFQATT; CDR2 reads SNEGSKA (reference sequence). This CDR3 contains 13 residues. V was pared by 4 bases and J by 5 bases, with 12 bases between. The CDR3 sequence is CSATNDRDNEQFF. For the CDR3, the DNA is TGCAGTGCTACAAACGACAGAGACAATGAGCAGTTCTTC.

A few counts support this clonotype. This chain connects TRBV10-3 to TRBJ1-1; D remains ambiguous. Per germline, CDR1 ENHRY and CDR2 SYGVKD. The CDR3 contains 13 residues. V was trimmed by 0 bases and J by 0 bases, leaving 2 bases between them. The CDR3 reads CAISESLNTEAFF. The CDR3 nucleotides are TGTGCCATCAGTGAGTCCTTGAACACTGAAGCTTTCTTT.

The CDR3 is CSVVQGTGTGKFF. Written as DNA, the CDR3 is TGCAGCGTTGTCCAAGGGACGGGGACAGGGAAGTTCTTC. V usage is TRBV29-1 and J usage is TRBJ2-1, with 9 nucleotides matching TRBD1. CDR3 length: 13 amino acids. CDR1 is SQVTM and CDR2 is ANQGSEA in the germline V gene. With V trimmed by 4 bases and J by 14 bases, 12 bases remained unmatched.